This is a list of T cell receptor beta chains from one sample in a study of post-analysis software for immune sequencing data. MiXCR, run by TCRdb on the PCR reads, gives a single entry per CDR3 protein. The table records 450,000 or so distinct CDR3 sequences, approximately 46% of them present only once. Material for sequencing was blood. Source of these receptors: a girl aged 5-17 years with multiple sclerosis. Both conserved end residues are part of each CDR3. The D gene is left open where the match is weak. The size entry is marked missing in some rows and otherwise reads once, few, many or a size class.

V,J,size,D,CDR3,DNA
TRBV4-1,TRBJ2-7,few,.,CASSQGTSSREQYF,TGCGCCAGCAGCCAAGGGACATCAAGTCGCGAGCAGTACTTC
TRBV7-9,TRBJ2-3,many,.,CASSLIRDVSTDTQYF,TGTGCCAGCAGCTTAATCAGGGACGTAAGCACAGATACGCAGTATTTT
TRBV7-2,TRBJ2-7,few,TRBD1,CASSLNRGAYEQYF,TGTGCCAGCAGCTTAAACAGGGGCGCCTACGAGCAGTACTTC
TRBV20-1,TRBJ2-6,.,TRBD1,CSAMDRITSGANVLTF,TGCAGTGCTATGGACAGGATAACCTCTGGGGCCAACGTCCTGACTTTC
TRBV10-1,TRBJ2-2,.,TRBD1,CASSAAGQGNTGELFF,TGCGCCAGCAGTGCAGCGGGACAGGGGAACACCGGGGAGCTGTTTTTT
TRBV29-1,TRBJ2-1,.,TRBD2,CSVTKVAGVGNEQFF,TGCAGCGTCACGAAGGTAGCGGGAGTCGGGAATGAGCAGTTCTTC
TRBV7-9,TRBJ2-7,.,.,CASRQTGYEQYF,TGTGCCAGCAGGCAAACGGGTTACGAGCAGTACTTC
TRBV20-1,TRBJ1-5,few,.,CSARDPQEAVSNQPQHF,TGCAGTGCTAGAGACCCTCAGGAGGCGGTAAGCAATCAGCCCCAGCATTTT
TRBV12-3/TRBV12-4,TRBJ2-1,.,TRBD1,CASSLGTGDNEQFF,TGTGCCAGCAGTTTAGGGACAGGGGACAATGAGCAGTTCTTC
TRBV28,TRBJ2-7,.,TRBD2,CASSWGLELYEQYF,TGTGCCAGCAGTTGGGGACTAGAACTCTACGAGCAGTACTTC
TRBV6-5,TRBJ2-1,.,.,CASSYGIYNEQFF,TGTGCCAGCAGTTACGGAATCTACAATGAGCAGTTCTTC
TRBV29-1,TRBJ2-5,many,.,CSVLPRTGETQYF,TGCAGCGTCCTTCCCCGGACGGGAGAGACCCAGTACTTC
TRBV7-2,TRBJ2-3,few,.,CASSLAVESTDTQYF,TGTGCCAGCAGCTTAGCGGTGGAGAGCACAGATACGCAGTATTTT
TRBV5-1,TRBJ2-3,.,.,CASSLESGLSRDTQYF,TGCGCCAGCAGCTTGGAGTCCGGGCTATCGAGAGATACGCAGTATTTT
TRBV27,TRBJ2-5,.,.,CASSPPGTELSYQETQYF,TGTGCCAGCAGTCCACCAGGGACCGAATTATCGTACCAAGAGACCCAGTACTTC
TRBV2,TRBJ1-1,few,TRBD1,CARRTGSNTEAFF,TGTGCCCGCAGGACAGGGTCCAACACTGAAGCTTTCTTT
TRBV13,TRBJ2-7,.,TRBD2,CASSTRDYLYEQYF,TGTGCCAGCAGCACCCGGGACTACCTTTACGAGCAGTACTTC
TRBV10-3,TRBJ1-1,few,.,CAIKAAANTEAFF,TGTGCCATCAAGGCGGCAGCAAACACTGAAGCTTTCTTT
TRBV29-1,TRBJ2-7,few,.,CSVETASSYEQYF,TGCAGCGTTGAGACAGCGAGCTCCTACGAGCAGTACTTC
TRBV5-1,TRBJ2-7,few,.,CASSFLRGTSYEQYF,TGCGCCAGCAGCTTTTTAAGGGGTACCTCCTACGAGCAGTACTTC
TRBV6-5,TRBJ1-5,.,.,CASSYSQGAGQPQHF,TGTGCCAGCAGTTATAGTCAGGGTGCAGGGCAGCCCCAGCATTTT
TRBV7-2,TRBJ2-7,once,.,CASSLRGTASSYEQYF,TGTGCCAGCAGCTTACGGGGAACCGCGTCCTCCTACGAGCAGTACTTC
TRBV7-2,TRBJ2-1,.,TRBD2,CASSSTSGSHDEQFF,TGTGCCAGCAGCTCGACTAGCGGGAGTCACGATGAGCAGTTCTTC
TRBV7-8,TRBJ2-7,once,TRBD1,CASSKTGVEQYF,TGTGCCAGCAGCAAGACAGGGGTCGAGCAGTACTTC
TRBV12-3/TRBV12-4,TRBJ2-5,.,.,CASSTTGTATETQYF,TGTGCCAGCAGTACTACCGGGACGGCCACGGAGACCCAGTACTTC
TRBV6-2/TRBV6-3,TRBJ2-7,.,.,CASSPSGRSYEQYF,TGTGCCAGCAGCCCTTCCGGGAGATCCTACGAGCAGTACTTC
TRBV5-1,TRBJ2-7,.,.,CASSSPQVPKPYEQYF,TGCGCCAGCAGCTCGCCACAAGTTCCCAAACCCTACGAGCAGTACTTC
TRBV6-5,TRBJ1-5,.,.,CASSYHRDQPQHF,TGTGCCAGCAGCTACCACAGGGATCAGCCCCAGCATTTT
TRBV4-2,TRBJ1-2,few,.,CASSQEGGVLNYGYTF,TGTGCCAGCAGCCAAGAGGGAGGGGTCCTAAACTATGGCTACACCTTC
TRBV12-3/TRBV12-4,TRBJ2-3,.,TRBD2,CASSLTSGRADVEYF,TGTGCCAGCAGTCTAACTAGCGGGAGAGCAGATGTGGAGTATTTT
TRBV12-3/TRBV12-4,TRBJ2-6,.,TRBD1,CASSPGQGAPGANVRTF,TGTGCCAGCAGCCCGGGACAGGGGGCGCCCGGGGCCAACGTCCGGACTTTC
TRBV10-3,TRBJ2-1,many,.,CAISEVSGDSYNEQFF,TGTGCCATCAGTGAGGTTTCGGGAGATAGCTACAATGAGCAGTTCTTC
TRBV11-2,TRBJ2-1,.,.,CASSSRGDLSYNEQFF,TGTGCCAGCAGCTCAAGGGGGGATTTGTCCTACAATGAGCAGTTCTTC
TRBV7-8,TRBJ2-7,.,.,CASSLTSLGTGPVGEQYF,TGTGCCAGCAGCTTAACCTCCCTCGGGACCGGACCGGTGGGCGAGCAGTACTTC
TRBV2,TRBJ2-7,.,TRBD1,CASRGQTYEQYF,TGTGCCAGCAGGGGACAGACCTACGAGCAGTACTTC
TRBV19,TRBJ1-2,.,.,CASTPTQVRTGYTF,TGTGCCAGTACCCCCACCCAGGTCAGAACGGGCTACACCTTC
TRBV28,TRBJ2-7,.,TRBD2,CASSSASGKTYEQYF,TGTGCCAGCAGTTCCGCCAGCGGGAAGACCTACGAGCAGTACTTC
TRBV20-1,TRBJ1-4,.,.,CSARDRLEKLFF,TGCAGTGCTAGAGATCGCTTGGAAAAACTGTTTTTT
TRBV7-7,TRBJ2-5,.,.,CASSETREETQYF,TGTGCTAGCAGCGAAACCAGGGAAGAGACCCAGTACTTC
TRBV15,TRBJ2-4,.,.,CATSNPPSKVQYF,TGTGCCACCAGCAATCCCCCCTCAAAGGTTCAGTACTTC
TRBV6-5,TRBJ2-1,.,.,CASSYPDGEQFF,TGTGCCAGCAGTTACCCGGATGGGGAGCAGTTCTTC
TRBV5-5,TRBJ1-1,.,TRBD1,CASRPHRGNTEAFF,TGTGCCAGCAGACCCCACAGGGGCAACACTGAAGCTTTCTTT
TRBV24-1,TRBJ2-5,.,.,CATSGLGDQETQYF,TGTGCCACCAGTGGGTTGGGGGACCAAGAGACCCAGTACTTC
TRBV3-1,TRBJ2-3,few,.,CASSSDLSTQYF,TGTGCCAGCAGCTCCGACTTATCCACGCAGTATTTT
TRBV24-1,TRBJ2-3,.,TRBD2,CATSDSLRRESLDTQYF,TGTGCCACCAGTGATAGCCTCAGGCGGGAGTCCCTGGATACGCAGTATTTT
TRBV20-1,TRBJ2-1,.,.,CSASPNVPATLGGEQFF,TGCAGTGCTAGCCCGAACGTGCCAGCGACACTTGGGGGGGAGCAGTTCTTC
TRBV4-2,TRBJ1-1,.,TRBD1,CASSQELRTGGTEAFF,TGTGCCAGCAGCCAAGAGCTTAGAACAGGGGGCACTGAAGCTTTCTTT
TRBV4-3,TRBJ1-4,.,.,CASSQVLTNPEKLFF,TGCGCCAGCAGCCAAGTACTTACCAATCCTGAAAAACTGTTTTTT
TRBV2,TRBJ2-1,few,.,CASSDLADRDHEQFF,TGTGCCAGCAGTGACTTAGCGGATCGGGATCATGAGCAGTTCTTC
TRBV7-9,TRBJ1-2,.,TRBD1,CASSLGQGFYGYTF,TGTGCCAGCAGCCTGGGACAGGGGTTCTATGGCTACACCTTC
TRBV29-1,TRBJ1-2,.,.,CSVEVQGQGYTF,TGCAGCGTTGAAGTTCAGGGCCAAGGCTACACCTTC
TRBV12-3/TRBV12-4,TRBJ1-5,once,.,CASSLQGQGNQPQHF,TGTGCCAGCAGTTTACAGGGCCAGGGCAATCAGCCCCAGCATTTT
TRBV5-1,TRBJ2-7,.,TRBD2,CASSLESSGEQYF,TGCGCCAGCAGCTTGGAGTCTAGCGGCGAGCAGTACTTC
TRBV5-1,TRBJ1-4,few,.,CASSTDSNEKLFF,TGCGCCAGCAGCACGGACAGTAATGAAAAACTGTTTTTT
TRBV28,TRBJ2-7,.,.,CASSQGFHEQYF,TGTGCCAGCAGCCAGGGTTTCCACGAGCAGTACTTC
TRBV29-1,TRBJ1-2,.,.,CSVDRRNYGYTF,TGCAGCGTAGACAGGCGTAACTATGGCTACACCTTC
TRBV5-5,TRBJ2-7,.,TRBD2,CASSLGTSGIYEQYF,TGTGCCAGCAGCTTGGGGACTAGCGGAATTTACGAGCAGTACTTC
TRBV3-1,TRBJ2-1,.,.,CASSQDEKRQFF,TGTGCCAGCAGCCAAGATGAGAAGCGGCAGTTCTTC
TRBV12-3/TRBV12-4,TRBJ2-7,.,TRBD2,CASHEGPGGEQYF,TGTGCCAGTCATGAGGGGCCCGGGGGGGAGCAGTACTTC
TRBV10-3,TRBJ2-7,.,.,CAISHPELGASYEQYF,TGTGCCATCAGTCACCCGGAGTTGGGGGCCTCCTACGAGCAGTACTTC